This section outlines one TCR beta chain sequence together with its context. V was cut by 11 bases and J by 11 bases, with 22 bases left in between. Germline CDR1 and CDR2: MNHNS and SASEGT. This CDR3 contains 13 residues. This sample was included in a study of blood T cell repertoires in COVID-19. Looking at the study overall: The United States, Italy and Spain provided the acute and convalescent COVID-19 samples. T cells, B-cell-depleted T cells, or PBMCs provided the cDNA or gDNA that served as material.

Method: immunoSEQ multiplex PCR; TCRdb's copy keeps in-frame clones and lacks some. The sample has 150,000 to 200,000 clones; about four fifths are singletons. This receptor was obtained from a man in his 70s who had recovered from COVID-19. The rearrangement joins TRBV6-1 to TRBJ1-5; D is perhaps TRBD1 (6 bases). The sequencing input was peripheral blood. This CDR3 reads CARAPVGTRAQHF. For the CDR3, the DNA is TGTGCCCGAGCCCCTGTAGGGACAAGGGCCCAGCATTTT.